This T cell receptor beta chain came from a study of regulatory T cells in long-lasting Graves disease (dated by TCRdb to about 2021). Background for the entire study: Newly diagnosed Graves' disease patients had taken antithyroid drugs for less than 3 months. Persistent Graves' disease patients were compared with newly diagnosed Graves' disease patients by peripheral blood TCR sequencing and RNA sequencing. The study was registered as a clinical trial and conducted in China. A total of about 35 samples underwent TCR sequencing: about 13 from persistent and around 20 from newly diagnosed Graves' disease patients.

The library relied on multiplex PCR. These reads were obtained on an Illumina HiSeq 4000. iRepertoire HTBI primers and Arm-PCR amplification of CDR3 regions were used to construct TCR beta libraries. PCR products were gel purified before sequencing. The paper's data handling went like this. Gene usage analysis of CDR3 amino acid clonotypes used the 55 to 65 TRBV and fewer than 15 TRBJ segments found across samples. Filtered high-quality paired reads were merged into contigs using COPE and FqMerger. Contigs were aligned with BLAST to IMGT TRBV, TRBD and TRBJ reference genes, and CDR3 was defined per IMGT. Highly expanded clones were defined as clonotypes with a frequency above 0.1%. Shannon entropy was used to measure repertoire diversity, and the Gini coefficient was used to measure V-J evenness. A clonotype found in more than one individual was treated as public. TCRdb passed the public sequencing reads through fastp at Q25 and MiXCR, retaining productive beta sequences. Each entry merges the rows of one CDR3 protein and shows their most common DNA and genes. These V and J calls rely on TCRdb rather than the paper's analysis. For this sample the table gives roughly 350,000 distinct CDR3 sequences, of which approximately 16% were detected only once. In total, the top ten clones hold around 27% of the sample.

Looking up the germline V gene yields CDR1 SGHVS and CDR2 FQNEAQ. The CDR3 sequence holds 14 residues, the cysteine and phenylalanine included. This entry keeps only the CDR3 DNA: 42 bases, framed from base 1. V loses 4 bases, J loses 6 bases, and the germline ends lie 14 bases apart. The time point label, read with the paper, signifies: newly diagnosed GD, antithyroid drugs for less than 3 months. RNA was extracted from PBMCs in TRIzol for both TCR sequencing and RNA sequencing. Graves' disease was diagnosed according to American Thyroid Association guidelines. Patients for the study were recruited at an endocrinology department in Xi'an, China. Each patient gave approximately 9 milliliters of peripheral blood, collected in an EDTA anticoagulant tube. Ficoll Paque Plus density gradient separation was used to isolate PBMCs, and no additional T cell sorting was done. An Agilent 2100 Bioanalyzer and agarose gel were used to check RNA quality, while a NanoDrop 2000 measured RNA concentration.

Findings and caveats that apply to the study as a whole: Compared with newly diagnosed patients, persistent Graves' disease patients had lower TCR Shannon entropy and fewer highly expanded clones, which suggests clonal expansion. Persistent disease showed preferential use of TRBV28, TRBJ1-2 and TRBJ2-5, whereas newly diagnosed disease favored TRBV20-1 and TRBJ2-1. Peripheral blood alone was examined, since thyroid tissue, which constituted the primary lesion, could not be accessed. Sequencing and analysis were restricted to the TCR beta chain. As a limitation, the authors acknowledged that the small sample size may reduce accuracy. More public clonotypes were shared among persistent patients (roughly 2,700) than among newly diagnosed patients (966).

This clonotype was detected many times. The target of this receptor is not known. Base qualities are not provided; no much larger clone lies one nucleotide away. These data were also filed under a second study, of T cells in Graves' hyperthyroidism and ophthalmopathy. From that second study: Stable Graves' hyperthyroidism was defined as the absence of progression to ophthalmopathy over 18 months of follow-up. Hyperthyroidism patients were newly diagnosed, with disease duration under 2 months, and aged 18 to 65 years. Patients with uncontrolled infections, other autoimmune diseases, pregnancy or lactation were excluded. Diagnoses relied on clinical symptoms, serum thyroxine and TRAb, thyroid ultrasound and orbital computed tomography. The TCR CDR3 was subjected to a first round of RT-PCR using the HTBI primer set and the Qiagen OneStep RT-PCR kit. Blood samples also contained most of the expanded thyroid clonotypes (frequency above 0.001), which suggests that blood repertoires may reflect thyroid immune responses. Ophthalmopathy was separated from stable hyperthyroidism by a 13 V-J signature model, with over 85% sensitivity and roughly 84% specificity obtained in cross-validation and 80%/75% obtained in testing. In validation, the model predicted progression to ophthalmopathy with over 65% sensitivity and 72% to 85% specificity, a median of around 6.6 months before onset. A discovery cohort of about 95 patients, approximately 44 with Graves' ophthalmopathy and 57 with stable Graves' hyperthyroidism, was used to find distinguishing TCR V-J signatures. Prospective prediction of ophthalmopathy was tested in an independent validation cohort consisting of 18 hyperthyroidism patients and approximately 16 patients who later progressed to ophthalmopathy. The approximately 100 discovery patients were divided at random into training and test sets in a 7:3 ratio. The study also compared thyroid tissue and blood T-cell repertoires from a handful of Graves' hyperthyroidism patients. After sampling, hyperthyroidism patients received methimazole starting at 30 mg daily, and ophthalmopathy patients received high-dose intravenous methylprednisolone. Libraries were constructed in a second round of multiplex PCR, after which size selection and purification were carried out. The libraries were sequenced on an Illumina HiSeq2000 using paired-end 100 bp reads. Raw data were processed with SOAPnuke, discarding reads with adapters, uncalled bases, mean Phred below 15, or no exact constant-primer or identifier match. COPE v1.2.5 was used to merge the high-quality paired reads, and each unique nucleotide sequence was defined as a clonotype. MiTCR v1.1 was used to align the clonotypes against IMGT TRBV, TRBD and TRBJ reference segments. Only V-J combinations with frequency above 0.0001, covering roughly 99% of repertoires, were analysed. A TCS score was defined as the ratio of F50 (clonal expansion) to E x V (chaos), with BLOSUM62-based TCRdist applied between CDR3 peptides within each V-J. Welch's t-statistics and random forest reduced 500 to 550 V-J features to fewer than 15, which were used in a naive Bayes classifier (R e1071). No statistical method was used to fix the sample size in advance, and group allocation was not hidden from the investigators. The paper describes TCR Vbeta CDR3 sequencing of more than 120 peripheral blood samples, made up of about 41 ophthalmopathy patients, some 80 hyperthyroidism patients and about 17 progressor patients.

In this chain, TRBV7-8 is recombined with TRBJ2-3, with no confident D gene call. The source material was peripheral blood mononuclear cells (PBMCs), sampled at new diagnosis, from a patient treated with antithyroid drugs. The sequence derives from a man in his forties with Graves disease. Donor details come from another sample of the same person, matched by shared clones. The DNA sequence reads TGTGCCAGCAGCTCCCGGGTGTTCTCGGATACGCAGTATTTT. This encodes CASSSRVFSDTQYF. With the portions outside the CDR3 filled from the reference TRBV7-8 and TRBJ2-3 genes, the complete variable region becomes GAGVSQSPRYKVAKRGQDVALRCDPISGHVSLFWYQQALGQGPEFLTYFQNEAQLDKSGLPSDRFFAERPEGSVSTLKIQRTQQEDSAVYLCASSSRVFSDTQYFGPGTRLTVL.